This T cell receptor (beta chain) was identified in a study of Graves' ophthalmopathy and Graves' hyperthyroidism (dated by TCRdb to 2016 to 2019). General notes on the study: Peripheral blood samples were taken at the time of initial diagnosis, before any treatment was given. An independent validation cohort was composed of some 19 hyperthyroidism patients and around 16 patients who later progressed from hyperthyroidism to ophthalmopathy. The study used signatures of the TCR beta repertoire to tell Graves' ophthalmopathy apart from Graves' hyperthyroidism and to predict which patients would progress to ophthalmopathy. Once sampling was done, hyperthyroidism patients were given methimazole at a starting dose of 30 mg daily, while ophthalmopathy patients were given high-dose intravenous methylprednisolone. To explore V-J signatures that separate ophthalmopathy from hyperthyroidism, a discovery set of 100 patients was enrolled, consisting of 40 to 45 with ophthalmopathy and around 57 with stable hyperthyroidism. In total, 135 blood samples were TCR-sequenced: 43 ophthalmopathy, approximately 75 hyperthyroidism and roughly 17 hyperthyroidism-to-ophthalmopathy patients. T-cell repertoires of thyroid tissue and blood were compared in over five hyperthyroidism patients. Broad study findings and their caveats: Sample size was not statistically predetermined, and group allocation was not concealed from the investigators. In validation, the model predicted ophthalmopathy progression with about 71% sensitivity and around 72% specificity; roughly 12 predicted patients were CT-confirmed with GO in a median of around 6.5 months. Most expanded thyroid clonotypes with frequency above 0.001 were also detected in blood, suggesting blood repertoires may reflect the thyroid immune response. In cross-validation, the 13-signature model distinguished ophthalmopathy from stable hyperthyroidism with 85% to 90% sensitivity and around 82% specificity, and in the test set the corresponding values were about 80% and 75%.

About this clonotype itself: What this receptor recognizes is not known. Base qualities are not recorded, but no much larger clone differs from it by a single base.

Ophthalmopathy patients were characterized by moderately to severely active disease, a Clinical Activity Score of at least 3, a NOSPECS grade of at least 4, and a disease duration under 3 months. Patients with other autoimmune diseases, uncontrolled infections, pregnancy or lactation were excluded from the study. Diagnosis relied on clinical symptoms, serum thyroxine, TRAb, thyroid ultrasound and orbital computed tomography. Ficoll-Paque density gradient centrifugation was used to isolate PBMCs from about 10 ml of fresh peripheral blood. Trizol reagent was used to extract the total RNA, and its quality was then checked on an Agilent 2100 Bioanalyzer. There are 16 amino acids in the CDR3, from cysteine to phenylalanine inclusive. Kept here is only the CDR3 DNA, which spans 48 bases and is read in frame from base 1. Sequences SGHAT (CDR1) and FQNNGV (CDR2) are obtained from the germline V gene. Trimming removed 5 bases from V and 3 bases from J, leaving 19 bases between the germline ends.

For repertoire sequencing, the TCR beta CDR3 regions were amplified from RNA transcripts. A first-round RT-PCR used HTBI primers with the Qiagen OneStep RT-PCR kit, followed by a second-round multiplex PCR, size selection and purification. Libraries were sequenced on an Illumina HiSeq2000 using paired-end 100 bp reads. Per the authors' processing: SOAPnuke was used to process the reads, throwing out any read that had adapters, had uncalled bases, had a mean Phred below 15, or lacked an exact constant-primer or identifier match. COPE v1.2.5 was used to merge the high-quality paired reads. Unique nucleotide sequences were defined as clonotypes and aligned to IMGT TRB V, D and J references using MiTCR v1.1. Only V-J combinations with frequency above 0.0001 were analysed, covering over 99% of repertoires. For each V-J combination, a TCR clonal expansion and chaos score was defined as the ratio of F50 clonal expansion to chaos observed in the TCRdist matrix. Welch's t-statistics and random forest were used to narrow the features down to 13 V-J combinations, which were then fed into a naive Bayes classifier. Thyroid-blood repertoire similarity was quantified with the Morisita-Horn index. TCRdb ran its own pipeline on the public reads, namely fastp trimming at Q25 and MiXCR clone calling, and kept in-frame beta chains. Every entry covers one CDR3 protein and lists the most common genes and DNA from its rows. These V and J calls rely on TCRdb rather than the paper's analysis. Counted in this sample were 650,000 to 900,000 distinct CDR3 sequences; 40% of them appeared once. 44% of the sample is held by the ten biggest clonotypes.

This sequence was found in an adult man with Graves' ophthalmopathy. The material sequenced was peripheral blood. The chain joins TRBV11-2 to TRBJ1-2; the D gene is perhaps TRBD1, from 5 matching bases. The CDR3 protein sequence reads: CASSVDDTGEDYGYTF. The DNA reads TGTGCCAGCAGCGTCGATGACACGGGGGAGGACTATGGCTACACCTTC.